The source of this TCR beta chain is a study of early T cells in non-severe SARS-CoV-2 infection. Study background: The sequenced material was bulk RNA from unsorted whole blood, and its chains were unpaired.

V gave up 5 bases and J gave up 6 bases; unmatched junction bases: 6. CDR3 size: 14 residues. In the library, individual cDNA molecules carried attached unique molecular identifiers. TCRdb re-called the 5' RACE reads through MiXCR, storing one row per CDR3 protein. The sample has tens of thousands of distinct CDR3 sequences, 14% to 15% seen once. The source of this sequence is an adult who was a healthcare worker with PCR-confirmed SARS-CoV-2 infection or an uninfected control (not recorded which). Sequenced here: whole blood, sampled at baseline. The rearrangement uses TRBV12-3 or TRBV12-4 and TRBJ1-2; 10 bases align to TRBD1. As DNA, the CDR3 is TGTGCCAGCAGTCCGCGACAGGGGGCGAATGGCTACACCTTC. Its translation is CASSPRQGANGYTF.